The following is a TCR beta chain sequence with its context. These data belong to a study of blood T cell repertoires in COVID-19. Background on the study: Samples of COVID-19 (acute and convalescent) were obtained from the United States, Italy and Spain. The cDNA or gDNA used as material had been derived from T cells, B-cell-depleted T cells, or PBMCs.

Authors' analysis steps: Nucleated cell counts were estimated from reference gene primer amplification. Profiled with immunoSEQ multiplex PCR; TCRdb holds only in-frame clones, not every one. From that table come the V and J calls and clone size; the DNA was used to work out D and trimming. Of more than 80,000 clones in the sample, around 88% were seen once. Seattle's enrolled individuals joined amid active infection and were then monitored longitudinally. The receptor was derived from a woman aged 60 to 75 with COVID-19, enrolled during active disease. The sequenced sample was peripheral blood.

The CDR3 DNA sequence: TGCGCCAGCAGCATAATTACCCGACGGGGAGGAAACGAGCAGTACTTC. Translation: CASSIITRRGGNEQYF. V gene TRBV4-1 combines with J gene TRBJ2-7, with D possibly being TRBD2 (6 bases). Looked up from germline, CDR1 is MGHRA and CDR2 is YSYEKL. This CDR3 spans 16 amino acids. Trimming stripped 5 bases from V and 5 bases from J, with 22 bases between.